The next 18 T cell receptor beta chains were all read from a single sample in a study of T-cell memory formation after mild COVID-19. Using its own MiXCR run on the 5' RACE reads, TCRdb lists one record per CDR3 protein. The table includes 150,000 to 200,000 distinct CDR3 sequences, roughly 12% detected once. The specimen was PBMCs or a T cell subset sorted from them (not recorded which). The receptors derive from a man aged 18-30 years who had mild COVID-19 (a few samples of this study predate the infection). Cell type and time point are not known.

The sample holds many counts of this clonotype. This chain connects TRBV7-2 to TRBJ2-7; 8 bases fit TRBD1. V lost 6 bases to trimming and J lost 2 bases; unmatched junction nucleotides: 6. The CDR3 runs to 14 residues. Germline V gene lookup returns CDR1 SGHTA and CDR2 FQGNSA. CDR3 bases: TGTGCCAGCAGTCCTCGACAGGGGCCCTACGAGCAGTACTTC. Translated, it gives CASSPRQGPYEQYF.

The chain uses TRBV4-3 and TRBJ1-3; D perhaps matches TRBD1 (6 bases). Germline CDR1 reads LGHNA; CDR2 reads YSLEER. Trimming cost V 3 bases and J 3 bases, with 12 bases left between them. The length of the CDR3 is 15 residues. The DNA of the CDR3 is TGCGCCAGCAGCCATCTACAGGGTGGTGGAAACACCATATATTTT. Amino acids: CASSHLQGGGNTIYF.

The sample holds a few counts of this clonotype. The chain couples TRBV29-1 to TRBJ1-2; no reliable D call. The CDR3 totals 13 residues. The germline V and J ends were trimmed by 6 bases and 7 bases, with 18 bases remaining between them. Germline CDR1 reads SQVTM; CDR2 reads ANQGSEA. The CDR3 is CSVEIIVASGYTF. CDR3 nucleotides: TGCAGCGTCGAAATTATTGTGGCTTCTGGCTACACCTTC.

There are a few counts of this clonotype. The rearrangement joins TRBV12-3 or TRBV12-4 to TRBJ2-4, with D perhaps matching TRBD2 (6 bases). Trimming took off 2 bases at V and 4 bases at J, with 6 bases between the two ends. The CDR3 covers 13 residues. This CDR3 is CASSLRGKNIQYF. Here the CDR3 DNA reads TGTGCCAGCAGTTTACGGGGGAAAAACATTCAGTACTTC.

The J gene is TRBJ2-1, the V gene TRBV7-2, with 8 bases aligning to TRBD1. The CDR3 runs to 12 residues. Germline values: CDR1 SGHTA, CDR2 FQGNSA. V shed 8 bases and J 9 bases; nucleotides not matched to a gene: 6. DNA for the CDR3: TGTGCCAGCGCCCGAGGGACAGGTGAGCAGTTCTTC. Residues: CASARGTGEQFF.

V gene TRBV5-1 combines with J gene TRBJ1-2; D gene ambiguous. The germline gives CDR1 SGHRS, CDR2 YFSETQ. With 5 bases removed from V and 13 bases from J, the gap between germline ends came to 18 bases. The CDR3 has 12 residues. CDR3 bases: TGCGCCAGCAGACTCGGACCCCGGGATGTCACCTTC. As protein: CASRLGPRDVTF.

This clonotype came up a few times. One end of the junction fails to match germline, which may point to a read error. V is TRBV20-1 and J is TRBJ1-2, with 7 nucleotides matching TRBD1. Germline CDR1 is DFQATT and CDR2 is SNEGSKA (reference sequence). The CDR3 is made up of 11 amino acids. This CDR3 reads CSAELRGRDSF. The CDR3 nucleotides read TGCAGTGCTGAACTAAGAGGTCGGGACAGCTTC.

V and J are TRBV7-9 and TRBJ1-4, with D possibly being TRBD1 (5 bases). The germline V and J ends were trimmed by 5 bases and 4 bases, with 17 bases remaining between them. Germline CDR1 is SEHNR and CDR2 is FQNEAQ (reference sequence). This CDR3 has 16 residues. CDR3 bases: TGTGCCAGCAGCCCATCTAAGGGGTCGAGTAATGAAAAACTGTTTTTT. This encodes CASSPSKGSSNEKLFF.

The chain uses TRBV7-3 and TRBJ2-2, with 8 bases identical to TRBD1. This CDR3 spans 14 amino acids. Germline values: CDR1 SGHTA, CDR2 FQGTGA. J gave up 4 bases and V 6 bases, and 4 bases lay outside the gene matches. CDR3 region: CASRTGAGTGELFF. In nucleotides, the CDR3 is TGTGCCAGCAGGACAGGGGCAGGCACCGGGGAGCTGTTTTTT. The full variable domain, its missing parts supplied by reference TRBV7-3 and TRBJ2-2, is GAGVSQTPSNKVTEKGKYVELRCDPISGHTALYWYRQSLGQGPEFLIYFQGTGAADDSGLPNDRFFAVRPEGSVSTLKIQRTERGDSAVYLCASRTGAGTGELFFGEGSRLTVL.

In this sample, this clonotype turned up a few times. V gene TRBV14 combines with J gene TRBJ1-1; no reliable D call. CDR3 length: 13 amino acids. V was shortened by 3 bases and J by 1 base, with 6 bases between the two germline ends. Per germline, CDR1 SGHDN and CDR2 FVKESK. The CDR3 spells CASSQLRNTEAFF. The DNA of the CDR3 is TGTGCCAGCAGCCAGCTCAGGAACACTGAAGCTTTCTTT.

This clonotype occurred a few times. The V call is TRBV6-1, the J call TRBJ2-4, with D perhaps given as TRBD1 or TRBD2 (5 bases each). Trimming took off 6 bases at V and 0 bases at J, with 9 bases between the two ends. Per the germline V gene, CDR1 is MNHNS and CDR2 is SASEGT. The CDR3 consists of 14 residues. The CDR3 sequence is CASSRDLAKNIQYF. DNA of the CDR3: TGTGCCAGCAGCAGGGACCTAGCCAAAAACATTCAGTACTTC.

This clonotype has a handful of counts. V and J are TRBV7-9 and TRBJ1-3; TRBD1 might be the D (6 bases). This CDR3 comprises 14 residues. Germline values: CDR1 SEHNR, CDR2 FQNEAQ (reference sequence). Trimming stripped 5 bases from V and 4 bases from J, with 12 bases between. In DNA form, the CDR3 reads TGTGCCAGCAGCACGCAGGGGTACGGAAACACCATATATTTT. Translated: CASSTQGYGNTIYF.

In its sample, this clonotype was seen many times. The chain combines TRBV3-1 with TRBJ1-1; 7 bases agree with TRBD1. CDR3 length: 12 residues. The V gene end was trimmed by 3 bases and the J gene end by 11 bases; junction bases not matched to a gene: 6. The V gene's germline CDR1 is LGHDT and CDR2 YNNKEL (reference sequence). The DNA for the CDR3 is TGTGCCAGCAGCCAGGGGACAGCACTCGCTTTCTTT. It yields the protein CASSQGTALAFF.

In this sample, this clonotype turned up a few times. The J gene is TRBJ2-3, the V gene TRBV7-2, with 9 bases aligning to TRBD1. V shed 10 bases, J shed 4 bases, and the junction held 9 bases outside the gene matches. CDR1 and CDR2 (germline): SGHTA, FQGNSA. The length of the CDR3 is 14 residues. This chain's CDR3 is CATREGQGSDTQYF. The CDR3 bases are TGTGCCACCCGAGAGGGACAGGGATCAGATACGCAGTATTTT.

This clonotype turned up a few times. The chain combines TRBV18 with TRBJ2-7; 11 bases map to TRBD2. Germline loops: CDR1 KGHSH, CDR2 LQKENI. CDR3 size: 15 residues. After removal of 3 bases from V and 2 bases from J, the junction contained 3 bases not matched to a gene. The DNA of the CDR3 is TGTGCCAGCTCACCGCTAGCGGGGGGTACCTACGAGCAGTACGTC. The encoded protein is CASSPLAGGTYEQYV.

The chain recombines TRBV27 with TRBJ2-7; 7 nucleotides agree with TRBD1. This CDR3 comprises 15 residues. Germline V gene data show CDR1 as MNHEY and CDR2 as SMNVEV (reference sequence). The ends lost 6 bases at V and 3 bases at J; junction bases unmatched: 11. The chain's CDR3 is CASSPIGTEFYEQYV. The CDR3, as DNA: TGTGCCAGCAGCCCGATTGGGACAGAGTTCTACGAGCAGTACGTC.

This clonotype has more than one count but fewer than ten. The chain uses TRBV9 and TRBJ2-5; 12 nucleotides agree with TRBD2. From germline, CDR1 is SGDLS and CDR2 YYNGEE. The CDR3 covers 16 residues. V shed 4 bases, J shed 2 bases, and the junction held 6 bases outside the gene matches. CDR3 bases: TGTGCCAGCAGCCCACGGACTAGCGGGGCACAAGAGACCCAGTACTTC. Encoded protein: CASSPRTSGAQETQYF. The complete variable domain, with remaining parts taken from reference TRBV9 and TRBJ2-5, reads DSGVTQTPKHLITATGQRVTLRCSPRSGDLSVYWYQQSLDQGLQFLIQYYNGEERAKGNILERFSAQQFPDLHSELNLSSLELGDSALYFCASSPRTSGAQETQYFGPGTRLLVL.

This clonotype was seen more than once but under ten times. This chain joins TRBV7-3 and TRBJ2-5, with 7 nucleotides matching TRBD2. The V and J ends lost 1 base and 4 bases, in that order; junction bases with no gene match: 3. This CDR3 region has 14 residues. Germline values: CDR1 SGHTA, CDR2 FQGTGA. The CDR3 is CASSLNGGRETQYF. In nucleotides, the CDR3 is TGTGCCAGCAGCTTAAACGGGGGGAGAGAGACCCAGTACTTC. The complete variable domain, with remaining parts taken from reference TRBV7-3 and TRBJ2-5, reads GAGVSQTPSNKVTEKGKYVELRCDPISGHTALYWYRQSLGQGPEFLIYFQGTGAADDSGLPNDRFFAVRPEGSVSTLKIQRTERGDSAVYLCASSLNGGRETQYFGPGTRLLVL.